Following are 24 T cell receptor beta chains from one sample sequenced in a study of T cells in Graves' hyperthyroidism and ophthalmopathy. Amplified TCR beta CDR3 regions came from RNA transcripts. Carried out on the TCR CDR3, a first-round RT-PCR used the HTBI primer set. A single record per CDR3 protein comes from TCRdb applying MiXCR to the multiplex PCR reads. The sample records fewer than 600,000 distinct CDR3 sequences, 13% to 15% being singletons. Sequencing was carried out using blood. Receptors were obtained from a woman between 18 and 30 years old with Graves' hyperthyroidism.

The CDR3 DNA follows: TGCGCCAGCAGCGTGCAGGGGGCCCCCCCTAATGAAGCTTTCTTT. This encodes CASSVQGAPPNEAFF. The V gene is TRBV5-1, the J gene TRBJ1-1; 8 bases agree with TRBD1. The CDR3 covers 15 residues. Germline V gene data show CDR1 as SGHRS and CDR2 as YFSETQ. The J segment lost 7 bases and the V segment lost 4 bases, leaving 12 bases of the junction unmatched.

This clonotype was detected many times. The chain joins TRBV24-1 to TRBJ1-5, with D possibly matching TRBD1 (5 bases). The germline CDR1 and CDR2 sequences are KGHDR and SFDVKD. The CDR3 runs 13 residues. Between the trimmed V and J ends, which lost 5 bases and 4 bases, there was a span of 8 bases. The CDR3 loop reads CATSVSGNQPQHF. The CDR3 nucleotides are TGTGCCACCAGTGTGTCAGGGAATCAGCCCCAGCATTTT.

The CDR3 bases are TGTGCCAGCAGCCCTGCCGGGACAGTGACCTACGAGCAGTACTTC. The encoded protein is CASSPAGTVTYEQYF. V is TRBV7-8 and J is TRBJ2-7, with 7 positions matching TRBD1. Germline V lookup: CDR1 SGHVS, CDR2 FQNEAQ. The CDR3 is 15 residues long. Trimming at V came to 5 bases and at J to 2 bases, leaving 9 bases not matched to a gene. Together with reference TRBV7-8 and TRBJ2-7, the CDR3 gives the full variable domain: GAGVSQSPRYKVAKRGQDVALRCDPISGHVSLFWYQQALGQGPEFLTYFQNEAQLDKSGLPSDRFFAERPEGSVSTLKIQRTQQEDSAVYLCASSPAGTVTYEQYFGPGTRLTVT.

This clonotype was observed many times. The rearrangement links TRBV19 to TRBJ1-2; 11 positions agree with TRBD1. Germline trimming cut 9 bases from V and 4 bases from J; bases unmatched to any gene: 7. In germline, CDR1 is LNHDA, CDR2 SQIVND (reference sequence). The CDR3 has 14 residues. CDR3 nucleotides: TGTGCCAGCAGCATCGGGACAGGGGGCTATGGCTACACCTTC. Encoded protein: CASSIGTGGYGYTF.

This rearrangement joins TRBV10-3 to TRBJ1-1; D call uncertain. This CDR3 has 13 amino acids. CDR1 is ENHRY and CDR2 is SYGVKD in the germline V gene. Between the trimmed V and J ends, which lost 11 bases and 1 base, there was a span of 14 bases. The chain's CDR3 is CAVSPGTNTEAFF. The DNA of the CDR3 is TGTGCCGTCTCCCCGGGCACGAACACTGAAGCTTTCTTT.

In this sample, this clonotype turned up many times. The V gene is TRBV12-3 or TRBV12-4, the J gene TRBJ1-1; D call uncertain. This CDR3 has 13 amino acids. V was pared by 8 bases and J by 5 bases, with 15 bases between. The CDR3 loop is CASGRHPGTEAFF. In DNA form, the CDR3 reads TGTGCCAGCGGACGACACCCCGGGACTGAAGCTTTCTTT.

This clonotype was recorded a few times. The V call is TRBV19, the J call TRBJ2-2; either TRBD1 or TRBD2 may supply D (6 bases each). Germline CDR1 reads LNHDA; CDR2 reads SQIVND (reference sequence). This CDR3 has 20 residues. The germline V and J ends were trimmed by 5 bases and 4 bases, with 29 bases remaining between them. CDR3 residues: CASSAQRGAGGLRSTGELFF. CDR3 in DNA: TGTGCCAGTAGTGCCCAGAGGGGGGCTGGGGGGCTTAGGAGCACCGGGGAGCTGTTTTTT.

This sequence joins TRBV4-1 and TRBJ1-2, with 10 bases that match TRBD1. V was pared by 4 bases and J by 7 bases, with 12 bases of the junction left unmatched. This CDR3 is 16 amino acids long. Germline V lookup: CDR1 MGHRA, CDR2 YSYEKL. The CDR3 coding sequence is TGCGCCAGCAGCCTGAGACTGGGACAGGGGATAGTTGGCTACACCTTC. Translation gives CASSLRLGQGIVGYTF.

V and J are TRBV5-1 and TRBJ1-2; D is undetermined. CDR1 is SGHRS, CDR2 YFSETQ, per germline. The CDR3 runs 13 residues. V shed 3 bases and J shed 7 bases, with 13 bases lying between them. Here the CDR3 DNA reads TGCGCCAGCAGCTCACCACGGGGTGGTGGCTACACCTTC. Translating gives CASSSPRGGGYTF.

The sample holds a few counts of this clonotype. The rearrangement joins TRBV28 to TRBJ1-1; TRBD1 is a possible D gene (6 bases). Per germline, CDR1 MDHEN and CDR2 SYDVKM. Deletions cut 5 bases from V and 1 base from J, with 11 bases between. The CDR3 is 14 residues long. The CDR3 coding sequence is TGTGCCAGCAGTGATTCACAGGGGAACACTGAAGCTTTCTTT. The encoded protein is CASSDSQGNTEAFF.

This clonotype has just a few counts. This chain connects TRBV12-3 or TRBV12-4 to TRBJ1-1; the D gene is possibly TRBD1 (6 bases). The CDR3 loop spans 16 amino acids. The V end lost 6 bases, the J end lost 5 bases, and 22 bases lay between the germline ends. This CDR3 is CASSPLTAGEGTEAFF. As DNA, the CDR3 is TGTGCCAGCAGCCCCCTCACGGCAGGGGAGGGAACTGAAGCTTTCTTT.

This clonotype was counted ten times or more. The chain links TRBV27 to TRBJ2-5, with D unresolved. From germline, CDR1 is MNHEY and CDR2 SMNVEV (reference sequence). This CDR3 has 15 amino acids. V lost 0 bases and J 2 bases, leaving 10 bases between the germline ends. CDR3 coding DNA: TGTGCCAGCAGTTTATCGATCGGTCAGCAAGAGACCCAGTACTTC. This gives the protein CASSLSIGQQETQYF.

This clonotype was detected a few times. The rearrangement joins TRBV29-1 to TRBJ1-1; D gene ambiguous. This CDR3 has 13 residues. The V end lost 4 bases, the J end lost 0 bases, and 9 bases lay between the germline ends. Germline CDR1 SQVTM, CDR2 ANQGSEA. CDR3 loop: CSVGASVNTEAFF. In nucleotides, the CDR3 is TGCAGCGTTGGGGCTTCGGTGAACACTGAAGCTTTCTTT.

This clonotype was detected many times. In DNA, the CDR3 is TGCGCCAGCAGCTTTCCCGACTATGGCTACACCTTC. It specifies CASSFPDYGYTF. The chain uses TRBV5-1 and TRBJ1-2, with D unresolved. V lost 2 bases to trimming and J lost 3 bases, with 5 bases between them. Germline CDR1 reads SGHRS; CDR2 reads YFSETQ. The length of the CDR3 is 12 residues.

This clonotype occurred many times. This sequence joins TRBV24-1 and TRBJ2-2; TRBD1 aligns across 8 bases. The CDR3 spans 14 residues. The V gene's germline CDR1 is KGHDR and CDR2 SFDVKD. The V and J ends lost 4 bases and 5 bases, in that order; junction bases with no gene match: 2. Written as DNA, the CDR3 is TGTGCCACCAGTGACAGGGGGCTTACCGGGGAGCTGTTTTTT. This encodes CATSDRGLTGELFF.

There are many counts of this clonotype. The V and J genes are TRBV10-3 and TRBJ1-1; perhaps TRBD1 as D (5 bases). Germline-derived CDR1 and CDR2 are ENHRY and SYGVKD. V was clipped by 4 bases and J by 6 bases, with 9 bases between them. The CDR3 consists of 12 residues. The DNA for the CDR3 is TGTGCCATCAGTGCGTCGGGGGCTGAAGCTTTCTTT. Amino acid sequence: CAISASGAEAFF.

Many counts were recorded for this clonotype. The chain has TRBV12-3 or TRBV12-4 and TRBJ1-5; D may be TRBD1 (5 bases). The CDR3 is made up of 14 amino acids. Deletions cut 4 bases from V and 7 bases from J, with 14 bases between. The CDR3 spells CASSSFRDGQPQHF. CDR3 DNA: TGTGCCAGCAGTTCCTTCAGGGACGGGCAGCCCCAGCATTTT.

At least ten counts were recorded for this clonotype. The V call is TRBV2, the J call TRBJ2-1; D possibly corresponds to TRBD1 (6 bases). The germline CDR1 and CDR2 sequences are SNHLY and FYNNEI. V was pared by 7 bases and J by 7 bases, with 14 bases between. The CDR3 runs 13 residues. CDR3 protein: CASTLQGGNEQFF. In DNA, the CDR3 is TGTGCCAGCACCCTACAGGGTGGAAATGAGCAGTTCTTC.

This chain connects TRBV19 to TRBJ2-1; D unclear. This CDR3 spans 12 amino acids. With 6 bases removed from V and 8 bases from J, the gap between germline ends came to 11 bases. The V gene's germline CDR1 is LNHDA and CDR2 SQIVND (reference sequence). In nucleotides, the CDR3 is TGTGCCAGTAGCACAGCACTGCATGAGCAGTTCTTC. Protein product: CASSTALHEQFF.

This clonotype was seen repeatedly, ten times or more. CDR3 amino acids: CASRTGGSNTEAFF. The CDR3 bases are TGTGCCAGCAGAACAGGGGGCTCGAACACTGAAGCTTTCTTT. The J gene is TRBJ1-1, the V gene TRBV27, with 9 bases fitting TRBD1. V trimming: 6 bases; J trimming: 1 base; junction bases outside the gene matches: 3. This CDR3 spans 14 amino acids. In germline, CDR1 is MNHEY, CDR2 SMNVEV (reference sequence).

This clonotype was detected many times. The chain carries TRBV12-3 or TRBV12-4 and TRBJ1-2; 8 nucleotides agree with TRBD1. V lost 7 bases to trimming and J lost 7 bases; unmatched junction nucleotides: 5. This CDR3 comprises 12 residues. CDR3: CASTRGLAGYTF. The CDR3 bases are TGTGCCAGCACCAGGGGGCTGGCTGGCTACACCTTC.

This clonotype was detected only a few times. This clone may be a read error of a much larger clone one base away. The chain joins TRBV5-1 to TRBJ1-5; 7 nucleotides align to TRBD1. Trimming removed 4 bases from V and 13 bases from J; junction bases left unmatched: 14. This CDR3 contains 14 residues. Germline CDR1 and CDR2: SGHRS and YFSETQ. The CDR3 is CASSPHRGSWPQHF. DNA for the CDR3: TGCGCCAGCAGCCCCCACAGGGGATCGTGGCCACAGCATTTT.

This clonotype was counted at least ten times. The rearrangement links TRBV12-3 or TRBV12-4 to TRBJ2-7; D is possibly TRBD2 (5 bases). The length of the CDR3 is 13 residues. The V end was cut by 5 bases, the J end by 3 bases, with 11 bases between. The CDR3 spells CASSPGLNYEQYF. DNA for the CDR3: TGTGCCAGCAGTCCCGGACTGAACTACGAGCAGTACTTC.

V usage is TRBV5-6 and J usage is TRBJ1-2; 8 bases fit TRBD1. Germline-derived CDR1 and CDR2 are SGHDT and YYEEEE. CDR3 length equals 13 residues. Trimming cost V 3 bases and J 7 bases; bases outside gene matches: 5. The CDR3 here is CASSYTGGPGYTF. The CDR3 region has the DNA TGTGCCAGCAGCTATACAGGGGGACCTGGCTACACCTTC.